These 28 T cell receptor beta chains were all obtained from the same sample, sequenced in a study of tumor-infiltrating lymphocytes in primary liver carcinoma. cDNA specific to TCR beta was made from 500 ng of total RNA, with a constant-region primer employed for priming. Libraries for TCR beta were built through three nested multiplex PCR rounds, which together made up a slightly modified ARM-PCR procedure. With TRBV1-TRBV30 forward primers and a C-beta reverse primer, the first two PCR rounds were run for approximately 10 cycles each. TCRdb re-called the multiplex PCR reads with MiXCR, one entry per CDR3 protein. Of about 330,000 distinct CDR3 sequences listed, almost 65% were seen once; the top ten hold about 6.5%. The researchers obtained blood RNA from unsorted whole blood and also extracted germline DNA. Sequences were obtained from peripheral blood. The receptors stem from a man aged 35 to 55 with primary liver carcinoma and hepatitis B virus infection.

Comment on this clonotype: A single base separates this from a much larger clone, so it may be a read error. This chain uses TRBV6-6 with TRBJ1-5, with TRBD1 matching over 7 bases. Gene TRBJ2-3 matches the end of the DNA better, so the J call may be wrong. Germline V gives CDR1 MNHNY, CDR2 SVGAGI (reference sequence). The CDR3 is 16 amino acids. The CDR3 DNA reads TGTGCCAGCAGCGGACCCGGGACAGCCAGCAATCAGCCCCAGTATTTT. This codes for CASSGPGTASNQPQYF.

This clonotype has at least ten counts. This chain joins TRBV10-3 and TRBJ2-7, with D unresolved. CDR3 length: 14 residues. Germline CDR1 ENHRY, CDR2 SYGVKD. V gave up 2 bases and J gave up 7 bases, with 15 bases separating them. CDR3 residues: CAISEGNLKDEQYF. CDR3 in DNA: TGTGCCATCAGTGAGGGGAATCTTAAGGATGAGCAGTACTTC.

On this clonotype: At one of its ends the junction is not consistent with the germline gene, which may arise from a read error. V and J are TRBV28 and TRBJ1-2, with D maybe TRBD1 (6 bases). In germline, CDR1 is MDHEN, CDR2 SYDVKM. This CDR3 spans 13 amino acids. CDR3 in amino acids: CACSGQPPYGYIF. The CDR3 coding sequence is TGTGCCTGCAGCGGACAGCCTCCCTATGGCTACATCTTC.

Regarding this clonotype: It is likely a read error, because the conserved phenylalanine at the end of the CDR3 is missing. The chain combines TRBV6-1 with TRBJ1-5; D is perhaps TRBD1 (6 bases). The length of the CDR3 is 12 residues. V gave up 1 base and J gave up 9 bases, with 7 bases separating them. Germline CDR1 MNHNS, CDR2 SASEGT. The CDR3 DNA follows: TGTGCCAGCAGTGAAGAGGGGGGGCCCCAGCATATT. Translated: CASSEEGGPQHI.

Comment on this clonotype: Since the CDR3 does not end with the conserved phenylalanine or tryptophan, this likely comes from a read error. The rearrangement uses TRBV6-5 and TRBJ2-6; either TRBD1 or TRBD2 may fit D (5 bases each). In germline, CDR1 is MNHEY, CDR2 SVGAGI. Between the trimmed V and J ends, which lost 4 bases and 0 bases, there was a span of 16 bases. CDR3 length equals 18 residues. The CDR3 protein is CASSSDWGFPSGANVLTS. As DNA, the CDR3 is TGTGCCAGCAGTTCGGACTGGGGGTTTCCCTCTGGGGCCAACGTCCTGACTTCC.

The rearrangement joins TRBV11-3 to TRBJ2-7; 7 bases are shared with TRBD2. Germline V gene sequence: CDR1 SGHNT, CDR2 YENEEA. J gave up 0 bases and V 3 bases, and 8 bases lay outside the gene matches. The CDR3 has 16 amino acids. The CDR3 region is CASSLGLTSASYEQYF. The CDR3 nucleotides are TGTGCCAGCAGCTTGGGCCTTACTAGCGCCTCCTACGAGCAGTACTTC.

Remarks on this clonotype: Sequence at one end of the junction differs from germline and may be a read error. This chain uses TRBV7-9 with TRBJ1-1, with a weak D call TRBD1 (5 bases). The CDR3 is 15 amino acids. From germline, CDR1 is SEHNR and CDR2 FQNEAQ (reference sequence). This CDR3 is CASTYMGGSGTGAFF. The DNA for the CDR3 is TGTGCCAGCACCTACATGGGGGGGTCGGGCACTGGAGCTTTCTTT.

On this clonotype itself: Just one base apart from a much larger clone, this may be a read error. Because the CDR3 is missing its conserved closing phenylalanine or tryptophan, this is likely a read error. This rearrangement joins TRBV4-3 to TRBJ1-5; D is undetermined. The CDR3 is 15 residues long. Germline loops: CDR1 LGHNA, CDR2 YSLEER. Deletions cut 1 base from V and 2 bases from J, with 9 bases between. CDR3 bases: TGCGCCAGCAGCCAAGTTCCGGGCGGCAATCAGCCCCAGCATTCT. This encodes CASSQVPGGNQPQHS.

As for this clonotype: Since the CDR3 does not end with the conserved phenylalanine or tryptophan, this likely comes from a read error. The rearrangement uses TRBV29-1 and TRBJ2-7; no clear D. Germline CDR1 and CDR2: SQVTM and ANQGSEA. The CDR3 is 11 residues long. The CDR3 spells CNVALIHEQYL. The CDR3, as DNA: TGCAACGTTGCTTTAATCCACGAGCAGTACCTC.

Comment on this clonotype: A junction boundary mismatches the germline segment, possibly from a read error. The V and J genes are TRBV11-2 and TRBJ2-5, with no clear D. Germline V CDR1 and CDR2: SGHAT, FQNNGV. This CDR3 contains 12 residues. The CDR3 here is CASSFDSGPQHF. The CDR3 DNA follows: TGTGCCAGCAGCTTTGATTCGGGTCCCCAGCACTTC.

Remarks on this clonotype: A much more abundant neighbour one base away suggests this may be a read error. This chain links TRBV10-3 with TRBJ2-3; TRBD2 agrees at 13 bases. The CDR3 runs 17 residues. The germline CDR1 and CDR2 sequences are ENHRY and SYGVKD. DNA of the CDR3: TGTGACAGCTCCGGGACTAGCGGGACAAAATTCACAGATACGCAGTATTTT. Translation: CDSSGTSGTKFTDTQYF.

Remarks on this clonotype: This CDR3 fails to terminate in the conserved phenylalanine or tryptophan, so it likely reflects a read error. CDR3 in DNA: TGCAGCGTTGAAATAGGGCTAGGGGACAGTCCAGATACGCAGTATCTT. It encodes CSVEIGLGDSPDTQYL. This chain joins TRBV29-1 and TRBJ2-3, with TRBD1 matching 7 bases. V shed 2 bases, J shed 4 bases, and the junction held 12 bases outside the gene matches. The V gene's germline CDR1 is SQVTM and CDR2 ANQGSEA. There are 16 residues in the CDR3.

The chain employs TRBV5-1 and TRBJ2-1; 9 bases match TRBD1. The V gene's germline CDR1 is SGHRS and CDR2 YFSETQ. CDR3 length: 16 residues. J was trimmed by 4 bases and V by 7 bases; bases with no gene match: 12. CDR3 protein: CASGGRTGQGYNEQFF. For the CDR3, the DNA is TGCGCCAGCGGGGGACGCACGGGACAGGGATACAATGAGCAGTTCTTC. Based on the CDR3 plus reference TRBV5-1 and TRBJ2-1, the full variable domain is KAGVTQTPRYLIKTRGQQVTLSCSPISGHRSVSWYQQTPGQGLQFLFEYFSETQRNKGNFPGRFSGRQFSNSRSEMNVSTLELGDSALYLCASGGRTGQGYNEQFFGPGTRLTVL.

Note on this clonotype: A much larger clone differs by one base, so this may be a read error. A read error is likely, as this CDR3 ends without the conserved phenylalanine or tryptophan. The J gene is TRBJ2-1, the V gene TRBV5-4, with 11 bases identical to TRBD2. Germline loops: CDR1 SGHNT, CDR2 YYREEE (reference sequence). This CDR3 spans 15 amino acids. The V gene end was trimmed by 4 bases and the J gene end by 6 bases; junction bases not matched to a gene: 6. CDR3 in amino acids: CASSPRLAGGNEQFS. The CDR3 DNA is TGTGCCAGCAGCCCCCGGCTAGCGGGAGGCAATGAGCAGTTCTCC.

V and J are TRBV6-1 and TRBJ2-1, with TRBD1 matching 8 bases. The CDR3 spans 13 residues. Germline CDR1 reads MNHNS; CDR2 reads SASEGT. V gave up 2 bases and J gave up 10 bases; unmatched junction bases: 4. CDR3: CASSETGGVEQFF. The CDR3 DNA reads as TGTGCCAGCAGTGAAACAGGGGGTGTCGAGCAGTTCTTC.

This clonotype was seen at least ten times. The gene calls are TRBV4-1 and TRBJ1-5, with D possibly matching TRBD1 (5 bases). V was cut by 5 bases and J by 6 bases, with 11 bases left in between. The germline V gene encodes CDR1 MGHRA and CDR2 YSYEKL. There are 13 residues in the CDR3. In nucleotides, the CDR3 is TGCGCCAGCAGCTGGGAGGGGTCTCAGCCCCAGCATTTT. Translation: CASSWEGSQPQHF.

The chain combines TRBV6-1 with TRBJ2-7, with TRBD1 matching 10 bases. The ends lost 4 bases at V and 9 bases at J; junction bases unmatched: 15. Per germline, CDR1 MNHNS and CDR2 SASEGT. The CDR3 extends over 16 amino acids. CDR3 nucleotide sequence: TGTGCCAGCAGTGTCGATCTGCCGGGACAGGGGACCTCGCAGTACTTC. It codes for CASSVDLPGQGTSQYF.

With regard to this clonotype: This is likely a read error, given that the CDR3 carries no conserved phenylalanine or tryptophan at its end. The V and J genes are TRBV11-1 and TRBJ1-2; weak D call: TRBD1 (6 bases). The CDR3 covers 15 residues. Germline CDR1 and CDR2: SGHAT and FQDESV (reference sequence). The ends were cut back, 7 bases at V and 1 base at J, with 16 bases in the middle. CDR3 DNA: TGTGCCAGCAACCTACGGGACACAAATAACTATGGCTACACCATC. It codes for CASNLRDTNNYGYTI.

The CDR3 sequence is CAVSRSRNEQFF. In nucleotides, the CDR3 is TGTGCCGTCAGCAGAAGCCGGAATGAGCAGTTCTTC. The chain employs TRBV6-2 or TRBV6-3 and TRBJ2-1; no firm D call. The V and J ends lost 11 bases and 7 bases respectively, with 15 bases between them. The V gene's germline CDR1 is MNHEY and CDR2 SVGEGT. The CDR3 has 12 residues.

With regard to this clonotype: A much larger clonotype is one base distant, so this may be a read error. J is TRBJ2-2 and V is TRBV4-1, with D uncertain. Germline loops: CDR1 MGHRA, CDR2 YSYEKL. V was trimmed by 1 base and J by 7 bases, leaving 10 bases between them. There are 14 residues in the CDR3. The CDR3 region has the DNA TGCGCCAGCAGCCAAGCATGGGTAGGCGGGGAGCTGTTTTTT. This encodes CASSQAWVGGELFF.

This clonotype was counted many times. The chain joins TRBV29-1 to TRBJ1-1; a weak D match, TRBD1 (5 bases). V lost 4 bases and J lost 5, with 14 bases in between. Germline V gene sequence: CDR1 SQVTM, CDR2 ANQGSEA. The CDR3 consists of 13 residues. The CDR3 is CSVVEGRSTEAFF. CDR3 bases: TGCAGCGTTGTCGAGGGGAGGAGTACTGAAGCTTTCTTT. Full variable domain (rest looked up from reference TRBV29-1 and TRBJ1-1): SAVISQKPSRDICQRGTSLTIQCQVDSQVTMMFWYRQQPGQSLTLIATANQGSEATYESGFVIDKFPISRPNLTFSTLTVSNMSPEDSSIYLCSVVEGRSTEAFFGQGTRLTVV.

This clonotype was seen repeatedly, ten times or more. The chain is built from TRBV11-2 and TRBJ1-6; no reliable D call. The CDR3 consists of 13 residues. Germline V gene sequence: CDR1 SGHAT, CDR2 FQNNGV. V lost 0 bases, J lost 11 bases, and 8 bases lay in between. The CDR3 coding sequence is TGTGCCAGCAGCTTAGACGGGTGGGCACCCCTCCACTTT. Translation gives CASSLDGWAPLHF.

In this sample, this clonotype turned up once. A much larger clone differs by one base, so this may be a read error. J is TRBJ1-2 and V is TRBV6-2 or TRBV6-3; D may be TRBD1 (5 bases). Trimming shortened V by 6 bases and J by 7 bases, and 18 bases separated the two germline ends. The germline CDR1 and CDR2 sequences are MNHEY and SVGEGT. The CDR3 spans 14 residues. The CDR3 nucleotides read TGTGCCAGCAGCACGACCCTAGGGGTACGTGGCTACACCTTC. Protein sequence: CASSTTLGVRGYTF.

Points on this clonotype: A much larger clone differs from this one at a single base, so this may be a read error. The chain recombines TRBV6-2 or TRBV6-3 with TRBJ2-1; D possibly corresponds to TRBD1 (5 bases). The V end was cut by 9 bases, the J end by 9 bases, with 18 bases between. The CDR3 covers 13 residues. Germline loops: CDR1 MNHEY, CDR2 SVGEGT. This chain's CDR3 is CARRIGASSEQFF. The CDR3 DNA reads as TGTGCCAGGCGGATAGGGGCGTCGAGTGAGCAGTTCTTC.

The V and J genes are TRBV11-3 and TRBJ1-1, with 9 positions matching TRBD1. CDR1 and CDR2 (germline): SGHNT, YENEEA. The CDR3 extends over 14 amino acids. In DNA form, the CDR3 reads TGTGTCAACAGCTCGGGACAGGGTTACACTGAAGCTTTCTTT. It encodes CVNSSGQGYTEAFF.

On this clonotype itself: This may be a read error, as it is one base from a much larger clone. V and J are TRBV6-2 or TRBV6-3 and TRBJ2-5; D gene ambiguous. Germline V gene sequence: CDR1 MNHEY, CDR2 SVGEGT. The CDR3 is 11 amino acids. In DNA form, the CDR3 reads TGTGCCAGCAGTAACGAAGAGATCCAGTACTTC. Its translation: CASSNEEIQYF.

This clonotype was seen a single time. V is TRBV5-1 and J is TRBJ2-5; D not certain. Germline V gene sequence: CDR1 SGHRS, CDR2 YFSETQ. The CDR3 contains 13 residues. V lost 5 bases and J 3 bases, leaving 11 bases between the germline ends. CDR3 sequence reads: CASSQSLEETQYF. The CDR3 region has the DNA TGCGCCAGCAGTCAAAGTTTAGAAGAGACCCAGTACTTC.

A word on this clonotype: This may be a read error: a much more frequent sequence differs by one nucleotide. The rearrangement uses TRBV5-4 and TRBJ2-1; D is ambiguous. Trimming removed 2 bases from V and 9 bases from J, with 15 bases in between. Per germline, CDR1 SGHNT and CDR2 YYREEE (reference sequence). The CDR3 is 14 amino acids. In DNA form, the CDR3 reads TGTGCCAGCAGCTTTGAGTTTAACCCCGGTGAGCAGTTCTTC. Translated: CASSFEFNPGEQFF.